This TCR beta chain was found in a study of blood T cell repertoires in COVID-19. TCRdb keeps only in-frame clones here, not all; method: immunoSEQ multiplex PCR. The table lists about 79,000 clones, 80% to 90% of them singletons, with approximately 15% in the top ten. J was trimmed by 3 bases and V by 6 bases; bases with no gene match: 3. The germline V gene has CDR1 MNHEY and CDR2 SVGAGI. The CDR3 covers 13 residues. The sample was peripheral blood. The TCR originated in a man aged 65 to 79 with active or convalescent COVID-19. The V call is TRBV6-5, the J call TRBJ1-1, with 8 bases identical to TRBD1. CDR3: CASRKQGDTEAFF. DNA of the CDR3: TGTGCCAGCAGAAAACAGGGGGACACTGAAGCTTTCTTT.